This section outlines one TCR beta chain sequence together with its context. These data belong to a study of T cell changes during pregnancy in multiple sclerosis. The CDR3 contains 16 residues. Trimming cost V 7 bases and J 6 bases; bases outside gene matches: 16. CDR1 and CDR2 from the germline V gene are LNHDA and SQIVND (reference sequence). TCRdb's table, derived via immunoSEQ multiplex PCR, lists solely in-frame clones and lacks some. This sample has about 60,000 clones, with almost 95% found just once. This clonotype was obtained from a female donor with multiple sclerosis, enrolled in a pregnancy study. The chain employs TRBV19 and TRBJ1-1, with 8 bases fitting TRBD1. The sample in question was peripheral blood, obtained in the first trimester of pregnancy. The CDR3 is CASTHWGSGTGAEAFF. DNA of the CDR3: TGTGCCAGTACCCATTGGGGGTCCGGGACAGGCGCTGAAGCTTTCTTT.